The 13 T cell receptor beta chains below come from one sample, sequenced in a study of blood T cell repertoires in COVID-19. TCRdb's copy holds only in-frame clones and misses some; the assay was immunoSEQ multiplex PCR. The sample records approximately 360,000 clones, 88% being singletons. Sample: PBMCs or T cells enriched from blood (not recorded which). These receptors came from a woman aged 30 to 39 with acute COVID-19.

The chain is built from TRBV10-1 and TRBJ1-1; D is perhaps TRBD1 (6 bases). Trimming took off 0 bases at V and 1 base at J, with 6 bases between the two ends. The CDR3 is made up of 14 amino acids. The germline CDR1 and CDR2 sequences are WNHNN and SYGVQD (reference sequence). The CDR3 here is CASSESTGNTEAFF. The CDR3 DNA reads TGCGCCAGCAGTGAGTCGACAGGGAACACTGAAGCTTTCTTT.

The genes are TRBV24-1 and TRBJ1-2, with 9 bases fitting TRBD1. Germline loops: CDR1 KGHDR, CDR2 SFDVKD. V was pared by 4 bases and J by 8 bases, with 10 bases of the junction left unmatched. The CDR3 sequence is 15 residues long. For the CDR3, the DNA is TGTGCCACCAGTGAACCCGGGACAGGGAAAGGCGGCTACACCTTC. Encoded protein: CATSEPGTGKGGYTF.

Turning to this clone: The junction departs from the called germline gene at one end, perhaps through a read error. The V gene is TRBV6-1, the J gene TRBJ1-5, with D perhaps matching TRBD1 (6 bases). Germline V gives CDR1 MNHNS, CDR2 SASEGT. The CDR3 totals 13 residues. The CDR3 DNA reads as TGTGCCAGCAGCGAAGGGGGGCGTGAGCCCCAGCATTTT. Residues: CASSEGGREPQHF.

For this clone: One end of the junction varies from germline; a read error may be responsible. The rearrangement joins TRBV6-5 to TRBJ1-1, with 9 bases aligning to TRBD1. The CDR3 extends over 13 amino acids. Per germline, CDR1 MNHEY and CDR2 SVGAGI. CDR3 sequence reads: CASRPNRGRLSFF. CDR3 DNA: TGCGCCAGCAGGCCGAACAGGGGGCGATTGTCTTTCTTT.

The count of this clone is one. The chain couples TRBV3-1 (or the pseudogene TRBV3-2) to TRBJ2-3; tentatively, D is TRBD2 (5 bases). The CDR3 is made up of 15 amino acids. V gave up 1 base and J gave up 5 bases, with 13 bases separating them. Looked up from germline, CDR1 is LGHDT and CDR2 is YNNKEL (reference sequence). DNA for the CDR3: TGTGCCAGCAGCCAAGTTTTGGTCCGGGAAGATACGCAGTATTTT. Its protein is CASSQVLVREDTQYF.

The chain combines TRBV24-1 with TRBJ1-2, with 7 bases fitting TRBD1. V was clipped by 1 base and J by 6 bases; unmatched bases: 7. Germline values: CDR1 KGHDR, CDR2 SFDVKD. This CDR3 has 15 residues. CDR3 DNA sequence: TGTGCCACCAGTGATTTCGCGACAGGGCAGGATGGCTACACCTTC. Protein product: CATSDFATGQDGYTF.

The V gene is TRBV7-3, the J gene TRBJ2-7; D not certain. The V and J ends lost 3 bases and 4 bases respectively, with 10 bases between them. There are 13 residues in the CDR3. Germline V lookup: CDR1 SGHTA, CDR2 FQGTGA. CDR3: CASSFGDTYEQYF. The DNA for the CDR3 is TGTGCCAGCAGCTTCGGAGATACATACGAGCAGTACTTC.

CDR3 protein: CARNSGQSSSGNTIYF. CDR3 sequence (DNA): TGTGCCAGGAATTCGGGACAGTCATCCTCTGGAAACACCATATATTTT. The V call is TRBV2, the J call TRBJ1-3; 7 nucleotides align to TRBD1. The CDR3 length is 16 residues. With V trimmed by 9 bases and J by 0 bases, 11 bases remained unmatched. Looked up from germline, CDR1 is SNHLY and CDR2 is FYNNEI. Full variable domain (remainder filled in from reference TRBV2 and TRBJ1-3): EPEVTQTPSHQVTQMGQEVILRCVPISNHLYFYWYRQILGQKVEFLVSFYNNEISEKSEIFDDQFSVERPDGSNFTLKIRSTKLEDSAMYFCARNSGQSSSGNTIYFGEGSWLTVV.

This chain connects TRBV24-1 to TRBJ1-2; 7 bases line up with TRBD1. V shed 3 bases, J shed 7 bases, and the junction held 7 bases outside the gene matches. This CDR3 region has 14 residues. Germline CDR1 KGHDR, CDR2 SFDVKD. The CDR3 here is CATSDAGTAFGYTF. The CDR3 DNA reads TGTGCCACCAGTGATGCCGGGACAGCGTTTGGCTACACCTTC.

This CDR3 reads CASSRTDEAFF. CDR3 nucleotide sequence: TGTGCCAGCAGTCGAACAGATGAAGCTTTCTTT. The rearrangement links TRBV12-3 or TRBV12-4 to TRBJ1-1; D not certain. V was trimmed by 5 bases and J by 7 bases, leaving 8 bases between them. The CDR3 totals 11 residues.

The rearrangement links TRBV19 to TRBJ2-7; D is possibly TRBD1 (6 bases). V was trimmed by 9 bases and J by 0 bases, leaving 18 bases between them. Germline V gene data show CDR1 as LNHDA and CDR2 as SQIVND (reference sequence). This CDR3 has 15 amino acids. CDR3 region: CASAKDSGSSYEQYF. The CDR3, as DNA: TGTGCCAGCGCAAAGGACAGTGGTAGCTCCTACGAGCAGTACTTC.

For the CDR3, the DNA is TGTGCCAGCTCACCATCAGGGCTGAACACTGAAGCTTTCTTT. Protein: CASSPSGLNTEAFF. This chain joins TRBV18 and TRBJ1-1; possible D gene TRBD1, 5 bases. CDR3 length: 14 amino acids. Germline-derived CDR1 and CDR2 are KGHSH and LQKENI. The V gene lost 2 bases and the J gene lost 0 bases, with 7 bases spanning the gap. Full variable domain (remainder filled in from reference TRBV18 and TRBJ1-1): NAGVMQNPRHLVRRRGQEARLRCSPMKGHSHVYWYRQLPEEGLKFMVYLQKENIIDESGMPKERFSAEFPKEGPSILRIQQVVRGDSAAYFCASSPSGLNTEAFFGQGTRLTVV.

V is TRBV7-2 and J is TRBJ1-5; a weak D match, TRBD1 (5 bases). Germline assignment: CDR1 SGHTA and CDR2 FQGNSA. The CDR3 length is 15 residues. Trimming pared 4 bases from V and 5 bases from J, leaving 15 bases between. The CDR3 protein is CASSSYGGTDQPQHF. In DNA form, the CDR3 reads TGTGCCAGCAGCTCGTACGGGGGGACCGATCAGCCCCAGCATTTT.